Sequencing of this TCR beta chain was carried out in a study of CD8 T cells in ankylosing spondylitis. Whole-study results and caveats: Past research had described some motif variants in reactive arthritis synovial fluid and blood. Matched ankylosing spondylitis synovial fluid reportedly showed significant enrichment of disease-linked clones. CD8+ disease-linked clones were present at relatively low frequencies in blood.

This clonotype was found a few times. Its antigen is currently unknown. The CDR3 spans 14 residues. In germline, CDR1 is SGHRS, CDR2 YFSETQ. V lost 2 bases and J lost 8; bases outside the gene matches: 5. Scientists made TCR beta libraries using quantitative 5'-RACE with molecular barcodes. MiXCR, applied by TCRdb to the 5' RACE reads, yields one record per CDR3 protein. The data contain tens of thousands of distinct CDR3 sequences, approximately 11% of them singletons. The rearrangement uses TRBV5-1 and TRBJ1-2; 11 bases line up with TRBD1. The receptor was derived from a male donor with ankylosing spondylitis or in good health (not recorded which). The sequenced sample consisted of blood, either unsorted or a sorted T cell fraction (not recorded which). The CDR3 sequence is CASSFQDRGRGYTF. The CDR3 DNA reads as TGCGCCAGCAGCTTCCAGGACAGGGGGCGCGGCTACACCTTC.